This is a list of T cell receptor beta chains from one sample in a study of cytotoxic CD8 clonotypes in ibrutinib-treated CLL. Sequenced by immunoSEQ multiplex PCR; TCRdb stores in-frame clones only, minus some. The table has about 200,000 clones, roughly 65% seen once. The starting material was PBMCs, obtained after 12 months of ibrutinib treatment. The receptors here all came from a human donor with chronic lymphocytic leukemia. The conserved cysteine and the conserved F or W are not part of the CDR3 here.

j_gene: TRBJ2-3
v_gene: TRBV9
CDR3aa: ASSSGGVRDTQY

j_gene: TRBJ2-2
v_gene: TRBV2
CDR3aa: ASSVGQGSHTGELF

j_gene: TRBJ1-2
v_gene: TRBV7-9
CDR3aa: ASSFRTPGGGGYT

j_gene: TRBJ1-6
v_gene: TRBV7-9
CDR3aa: ASSQTDDYNSPLH

j_gene: TRBJ1-5
v_gene: TRBV6-6
CDR3aa: ASRPPGNQPQH

j_gene: TRBJ1-1
v_gene: TRBV10-2
CDR3aa: ASSDWYAGLYAF

j_gene: TRBJ1-3
v_gene: TRBV15
CDR3aa: ATSRDWSVDSGNTIY

j_gene: TRBJ2-5
v_gene: TRBV15
CDR3aa: ATSRDPPAKRGGSETQY

j_gene: TRBJ2-1
v_gene: TRBV5-4
CDR3aa: ASSLAYRGSNEQF

j_gene: TRBJ1-2
v_gene: TRBV4-2
CDR3aa: ASSQDRQAAGYT

j_gene: TRBJ1-4
v_gene: TRBV9
CDR3aa: ASSVLQGSNEKLF

j_gene: TRBJ1-5
v_gene: TRBV5-6
CDR3aa: ASSWMNQPQH

j_gene: TRBJ2-2
v_gene: TRBV5-1
CDR3aa: ASSSEGYTGELF

j_gene: TRBJ1-2
v_gene: TRBV6-5
CDR3aa: ASSGGTALYGYT

j_gene: TRBJ2-3
v_gene: TRBV7-2
CDR3aa: ASNRGPDTQY

j_gene: TRBJ1-4
v_gene: TRBV18
CDR3aa: ASSPLTGSNEKLF

j_gene: TRBJ2-6
v_gene: TRBV4-2
CDR3aa: ASSQSASGSWANVLT

j_gene: TRBJ2-3
v_gene: TRBV7-3
CDR3aa: ASSLEPRWMGTDTQY

j_gene: TRBJ2-3
v_gene: TRBV5-1
CDR3aa: ASSLGAGGGRSSDTQY

j_gene: TRBJ2-2
v_gene: TRBV27
CDR3aa: ASRPTSFQSGELF

j_gene: TRBJ2-7
v_gene: TRBV27
CDR3aa: ASSLSSGYEQY

j_gene: TRBJ2-1
v_gene: TRBV29-1
CDR3aa: SAAGGASYNEQF

j_gene: TRBJ1-3
v_gene: TRBV28
CDR3aa: ASSFAGTGGANTIY

j_gene: TRBJ1-6
v_gene: TRBV9
CDR3aa: ASSSLVQGNSPLH

j_gene: TRBJ2-3
v_gene: TRBV5-1
CDR3aa: ASRGFGGSTDTQY

j_gene: TRBJ2-3
v_gene: TRBV30
CDR3aa: AWSVGGGADTQY

j_gene: TRBJ2-7
v_gene: TRBV6-1
CDR3aa: ASSENRNYEQY

j_gene: TRBJ2-1
v_gene: TRBV27
CDR3aa: ASSLGEFGEQF

j_gene: TRBJ1-2
v_gene: TRBV5-6
CDR3aa: ASSLDRGNDNYGYT

j_gene: TRBJ2-7
v_gene: TRBV28
CDR3aa: ASSPIGGARYEQY

j_gene: TRBJ1-5
v_gene: TRBV10-1
CDR3aa: ASSEFPDQRPQH

j_gene: TRBJ1-2
v_gene: TRBV9
CDR3aa: ASSPTENYGYT

j_gene: TRBJ1-6
v_gene: TRBV5-1
CDR3aa: ASSRGDSRNNSPLH

j_gene: TRBJ2-7
v_gene: TRBV6-4
CDR3aa: ASSAEGGHEQY

j_gene: TRBJ2-7
v_gene: TRBV30
CDR3aa: AWSMTYYEQY

j_gene: TRBJ2-7
v_gene: TRBV2
CDR3aa: ASSDPDRGYEQY

j_gene: TRBJ1-2
v_gene: TRBV4-3
CDR3aa: ASSQQEDYGYT